This is a list of T cell receptor beta chains from one sample in a study of CD8 T cells in Susac syndrome. Each CDR3 protein gets one entry after TCRdb re-called the immunoSEQ multiplex PCR reads with MiXCR. The profile shows 350,000 to 550,000 distinct CDR3 sequences, 75% to 90% of them singletons. Sequencing input: CD8+ T cells from PBMCs. The receptors originated from a human donor with multiple sclerosis. Both conserved end residues are part of each CDR3. D genes are given only for firm matches. Clone size appears in some rows only: once, few, many, or a class for an expanded clone.

TRBD1,TRBV6-5,.,TRBJ1-1,CASSSFGTASGVNTEAFF,TGTGCCAGCAGTTCCTTCGGGACAGCTAGCGGGGTGAACACTGAAGCTTTCTTT
.,TRBV29-1,.,TRBJ1-2,CSVDAGEGWDYGYTF,TGCAGCGTCGACGCTGGGGAAGGTTGGGACTATGGCTACACCTTC
.,TRBV27,.,TRBJ1-1,CASSILGPTGPTNTEAFF,.
TRBD1,TRBV4-2,.,TRBJ2-4,CASSQEGQVWVEEGNIQYF,TGTGCCAGCAGCCAAGAAGGACAGGTTTGGGTCGAAGAGGGAAACATTCAGTACTTC
TRBD2,TRBV27,.,TRBJ2-7,CASSLASGILYEQYF,TGTGCCAGCAGTTTGGCTAGCGGGATTTTGTACGAGCAGTACTTC
.,TRBV2,.,TRBJ1-4,CASSTGTWGEKLFF,TGTGCCAGCAGTACCGGGACTTGGGGTGAAAAACTGTTTTTT
.,TRBV7-9,.,TRBJ2-1,CASTPSDYEQFF,TGTGCCAGCACCCCCTCGGACTATGAGCAGTTCTTC
TRBD1,TRBV30,.,TRBJ1-1,CAWDRAGGTEAFF,TGTGCCTGGGACAGGGCTGGGGGAACTGAAGCTTTCTTT
.,TRBV11-2,.,TRBJ2-7,CASSLLEFPYEQYF,TGTGCCAGCAGCTTACTAGAGTTCCCCTACGAGCAGTACTTC
.,TRBV6-2/TRBV6-3,.,TRBJ1-1,CASSSDVDYTEAFF,TGTGCCAGCAGTTCCGACGTAGACTACACTGAAGCTTTCTTT
.,TRBV9,.,TRBJ1-2,CASSVDGQNYYGYTF,TGTGCCAGCAGCGTCGACGGCCAGAACTACTATGGCTACACCTTC
TRBD1,TRBV20-1,.,TRBJ2-3,CSAVDRDTDTQYF,TGCAGTGCGGTCGACAGGGACACAGATACGCAGTATTTT
.,TRBV29-1,.,TRBJ1-3,CSGGSGNTIYF,TGCAGCGGGGGGTCCGGAAACACCATATATTTT
.,TRBV30,.,TRBJ1-4,CAWGQTSGGEKLFF,TGTGCCTGGGGACAGACCTCTGGAGGAGAAAAACTGTTTTTT
.,TRBV29-1,.,TRBJ2-5,CSVDGDQEETQYF,TGCAGCGTTGACGGTGACCAGGAGGAGACCCAGTACTTC
.,TRBV4-1,.,TRBJ1-1,CASSRWVGGTEAFF,TGCGCCAGCAGCCGTTGGGTGGGTGGGACTGAAGCTTTCTTT
TRBD1,TRBV27,.,TRBJ1-1,CASSLIGTGDTEAFF,TGTGCCAGCAGTTTGATTGGGACAGGGGACACTGAAGCTTTCTTT
.,TRBV15,.,TRBJ2-7,CATSTPGLHEQYF,TGTGCCACCAGTACCCCGGGACTCCACGAGCAGTACTTC
.,TRBV2,.,TRBJ2-1,CASRGSGSDEQFF,TGTGCCAGCAGGGGTAGCGGCAGCGATGAGCAGTTCTTC
.,TRBV7-6,.,TRBJ2-1,CASRQDHYYNEQFF,TGTGCCAGCAGGCAGGACCACTACTACAATGAGCAGTTCTTC
.,TRBV19,.,TRBJ2-5,CAGRRQGKIHQETQYF,TGTGCCGGCCGTAGGCAGGGGAAAATCCACCAAGAGACCCAGTACTTC
.,TRBV6-1,.,TRBJ2-1,CASSEVVGGTLYNEQFF,TGTGCCAGCAGTGAAGTCGTGGGCGGCACCTTATACAATGAGCAGTTCTTC
TRBD1,TRBV9,few,TRBJ2-1,CASSGTGVYNEQFF,TGTGCCAGCAGCGGGACAGGGGTTTACAATGAGCAGTTCTTC
.,TRBV27,.,TRBJ2-5,CASSVASRAETQYF,TGTGCCAGCAGTGTAGCGAGCAGGGCTGAGACCCAGTACTTC
TRBD1,TRBV12-3/TRBV12-4,.,TRBJ2-1,CASSLGQGYSIRSNEQFF,TGTGCCAGCAGCCTAGGACAGGGATACAGCATAAGGTCCAATGAGCAGTTCTTC
TRBD1,TRBV20-1,.,TRBJ1-1,CSARETGDEGAFF,TGCAGTGCTAGAGAGACAGGGGACGAAGGGGCTTTCTTT
.,TRBV7-6,.,TRBJ1-5,CASSPKPSGNQPQHF,TGTGCCAGCAGCCCGAAACCCTCAGGCAATCAGCCCCAGCATTTT
TRBD2,TRBV27,.,TRBJ2-3,CASSFSLAGSTDTQYF,TGTGCCAGCAGTTTTTCACTAGCGGGAAGCACAGATACGCAGTATTTT
.,TRBV5-1,.,TRBJ2-3,CASSDTNNADTQYF,TGCGCCAGCTCGGACACAAATAACGCAGATACGCAGTATTTT
.,TRBV2,.,TRBJ2-3,CANIQGTDTQYF,TGTGCCAACATACAGGGAACAGATACGCAGTATTTT
.,TRBV6-5,.,TRBJ2-7,CASSSPGDEQYF,TGTGCCAGCAGTTCTCCCGGGGACGAGCAGTACTTC
.,TRBV7-9,.,TRBJ2-3,CASSLEDDIFTDTQYF,TGTGCCAGCAGCTTGGAGGACGATATCTTCACAGATACGCAGTATTTT
.,TRBV6-1,.,TRBJ2-5,CASSPFWEEKETQYF,TGTGCCAGCAGCCCGTTTTGGGAGGAGAAAGAGACCCAGTACTTC
TRBD2,TRBV27,once,TRBJ2-1,CASREFWRERYNEQFF,TGTGCCAGCAGAGAATTTTGGCGGGAGCGTTACAATGAGCAGTTCTTC
TRBD2,TRBV29-1,.,TRBJ2-5,CSVEGLARPGETQYF,TGCAGCGTTGAAGGACTAGCTCGTCCGGGGGAGACCCAGTACTTC
.,TRBV6-1,.,TRBJ1-1,CASSDLLTGRRLNTEAFF,TGTGCCAGCAGTGACTTATTGACGGGCAGGAGGCTGAACACTGAAGCTTTCTTT
.,TRBV6-5,.,TRBJ2-7,CASRRHSGPGEQYF,TGTGCCAGCAGGCGGCACTCGGGACCCGGGGAGCAGTACTTC
.,TRBV27,.,TRBJ2-1,CASIGLAGNEQFF,TGTGCCAGCATAGGGCTAGCTGGCAATGAGCAGTTCTTC
.,TRBV2,.,TRBJ1-1,CASSVPGGTEAFF,TGTGCCAGCAGTGTTCCTGGGGGCACTGAAGCTTTCTTT
.,TRBV19,once,TRBJ1-2,CAIPSPGLGYTF,TGTGCCATCCCCTCTCCAGGCCTGGGCTACACCTTC
TRBD1,TRBV5-1,once,TRBJ2-7,CASSPGDSFYIYEQYF,TGCGCCAGCAGCCCTGGGGACAGTTTCTATATCTACGAGCAGTACTTC
TRBD1,TRBV27,few,TRBJ2-1,CASSTALPSHPGQGGSYNEQFF,TGTGCCAGCAGCACAGCACTCCCGAGTCATCCGGGACAGGGGGGAAGCTACAATGAGCAGTTCTTC
TRBD1,TRBV12-5,once,TRBJ1-1,CASAARDREATTEAFF,TGTGCTAGTGCCGCCCGAGACAGGGAGGCGACCACTGAAGCTTTCTTT
.,TRBV7-9,.,TRBJ2-2,CASSFQGVETGELFF,TGTGCCAGCAGCTTTCAAGGGGTGGAGACCGGGGAGCTGTTTTTT
.,TRBV29-1,.,TRBJ1-2,CSVDEVDYGYTF,TGCAGCGTTGATGAGGTGGACTATGGCTACACCTTC
.,TRBV5-1,once,TRBJ2-3,CASSLVFSTDTQYF,TGCGCCAGCAGCTTGGTCTTTAGCACAGATACGCAGTATTTT
.,TRBV27,.,TRBJ2-3,CASSDLRVRVTDTQYF,TGTGCCAGCAGTGATCTTAGGGTCAGGGTAACAGATACGCAGTATTTT
.,TRBV19,.,TRBJ1-5,CASSIGSGYSNQPQHF,TGTGCCAGTAGTATAGGCTCAGGGTATAGCAATCAGCCCCAGCATTTT
.,TRBV25-1,.,TRBJ1-1,CASSDSGQYEAFF,TGTGCCAGCAGTGACTCCGGACAGTACGAAGCTTTCTTT
.,TRBV13,once,TRBJ1-1,CASSLGASWAEAFF,TGTGCCAGCAGCTTAGGAGCGTCCTGGGCTGAAGCTTTCTTT
.,TRBV2,.,TRBJ1-4,CASSVMGNEKLFF,TGTGCCAGCAGTGTCATGGGGAACGAAAAACTGTTTTTT